This T cell receptor beta chain was found in a study of blood T cell repertoires in COVID-19. The CDR3 contains 15 residues. Germline CDR1 MDHEN, CDR2 SYDVKM. V was clipped by 5 bases and J by 6 bases, with 18 bases between them. This table comes from immunoSEQ multiplex PCR, and its TCRdb copy is limited to in-frame clones, with some not included. Here the sample spans around 300,000 clones, 80% to 95% being singletons. The TCR was taken from a woman aged 25 to 39 with COVID-19, enrolled during active disease. Sequencing was carried out using peripheral blood. The chain uses TRBV28 and TRBJ2-3; maybe TRBD2 (6 bases). The CDR3 coding sequence is TGTGCCAGCAGTCTCAGGTCGGGAGTGGGGGATACGCAGTATTTT. Protein: CASSLRSGVGDTQYF.